This is a list of T cell receptor beta chains from one sample in a study of OX40 agonist ivuxolimab in advanced cancers. Here immunoSEQ multiplex PCR was the method, and the copy in TCRdb shows in-frame clones only, minus some. The table shows around 67,000 clones, with around 83% occurring only once. Specimen: CD4+ or CD8+ T cells sorted from blood, collected in a trial of the OX40 agonist ivuxolimab. These receptors were obtained from an adult with an advanced solid tumor such as melanoma, head and neck, liver or kidney cancer. The CDR3 runs from the conserved cysteine through the conserved F or W.

V gene	CDR3 length	J gene	CDR3 protein
TRBV5-4	12	TRBJ2-5	CASNLPKETQYF
TRBV6-4	15	TRBJ2-3	CASSESGGGTDTQYF
TRBV4-1	16	TRBJ2-1	CASSQSAGLAGREQFF
TRBV29-1	14	TRBJ2-7	CSVESGAGSYEQYF
TRBV6-5	14	TRBJ1-1	CASRTRGRNTEAFF
TRBV6-1	15	TRBJ2-5	CASSETSGGAITQYF
TRBV6-1	11	TRBJ1-1	CASSPGQQFFF
TRBV7-6	14	TRBJ2-1	CASSPAGGGNEQFF
TRBV6-5	14	TRBJ1-2	CASSHGRGQVGYTF
TRBV10-3	15	TRBJ1-5	CAISLGQGAKQPQHF
TRBV4-1	17	TRBJ2-1	CASSPRGSGGLRNEQFF
TRBV5-1	14	TRBJ1-2	CASSLAQGIYGYTF
TRBV6-5	13	TRBJ2-7	CASRTSSASEQYF
TRBV2	13	TRBJ2-5	CASTGPGGETQYF
TRBV5-6	18	TRBJ1-5	CASSLGGRARQSNQPQHF
TRBV5-8	16	TRBJ1-5	CASSLDGDRGGQPQHF
TRBV5-1	14	TRBJ1-1	CASSLLQAGTEAFF
TRBV10-3	14	TRBJ1-1	CAILPGLWNTEAFF
TRBV19	14	TRBJ1-1	CASSIGAGNTEAFF
TRBV10-3	15	TRBJ2-5	CAISESGGGPETQYF
TRBV2	14	TRBJ1-2	CASSEESRVYGYTF
TRBV28	13	TRBJ2-5	CASKRDWGETQYF
TRBV5-6	16	TRBJ2-4	CASSLGTGGPYDIQYF
TRBV15	15	TRBJ2-5	CATSLSPGTEETQYF
TRBV7-8	16	TRBJ1-1	CASSPYWTGMNTEAFF
TRBV2	13	TRBJ1-5	CASSRDREQPQHF
TRBV6-1	13	TRBJ1-2	CASSEAGQYGYTF
TRBV5-1	12	TRBJ2-7	CASGSPGYEQYF
TRBV6-1	15	TRBJ1-1	CASSKGQGMNTEAFF
TRBV19	14	TRBJ1-6	CASSLRDSPSPLHF
TRBV11-3	17	NA	CASSPLLTGQGYYEQYF
TRBV7-9	16	TRBJ2-7	CASSTYRGKIKDEQYF